The 29 T cell receptor beta chains below were found in one sample sequenced in a study of regulatory T cells in long-lasting Graves disease. The time point denotes: newly diagnosed GD, antithyroid drugs for less than 3 months. There was RNA extracted from PBMCs, and the TCR library was made from it. iRepertoire HTBI primers and Arm-PCR of CDR3 regions built TCR beta libraries. TCRdb re-called the multiplex PCR reads through MiXCR, storing one row per CDR3 protein. In the table there are roughly 430,000 distinct CDR3 sequences, approximately 16% of which are singletons. The data were also submitted as part of a second study, on T cells in Graves' hyperthyroidism and ophthalmopathy.

This material consisted of peripheral blood mononuclear cells (PBMCs), taken at new diagnosis, from a patient treated with antithyroid drugs. The receptors here all came from a woman aged 25 to 39 with Graves disease.

The chain employs TRBV27 and TRBJ2-5; 7 positions agree with TRBD1. V trimming: 6 bases; J trimming: 1 base; junction bases outside the gene matches: 8. The CDR3 runs 15 residues. In germline, CDR1 is MNHEY, CDR2 SMNVEV (reference sequence). The CDR3 region has the DNA TGTGCCAGCAGCTCGGGACAGTCTCTCCAAGAGACCCAGTACTTC. Translated, it gives CASSSGQSLQETQYF.

This clonotype appeared many times. The chain combines TRBV5-1 with TRBJ2-3, with D possibly matching TRBD2 (5 bases). Trimming took off 4 bases at V and 2 bases at J, with 11 bases between the two ends. Looked up from germline, CDR1 is SGHRS and CDR2 is YFSETQ. CDR3 length: 14 residues. The CDR3 loop is CASSPGMITDTQYF. CDR3 sequence (DNA): TGCGCCAGCAGCCCCGGGATGATCACAGATACGCAGTATTTT.

In the case of this clonotype: Just one base apart from a much larger clone, this may be a read error. J is TRBJ1-5 and V is TRBV6-2 or TRBV6-3; possible D gene TRBD1, 5 bases. Germline loops: CDR1 MNHEY, CDR2 SVGEGT. CDR3 size: 14 residues. V lost 6 bases, J lost 5 bases, and 14 bases lay in between. The CDR3 spells CASSQDWGDQPQHF. The CDR3 DNA reads as TGTGCCAGCAGCCAAGATTGGGGGGATCAGCCCCAGCATTTT.

This clonotype was detected ten times or more. The chain uses TRBV20-1 and TRBJ1-2; 9 bases are shared with TRBD1. Looked up from germline, CDR1 is DFQATT and CDR2 is SNEGSKA (reference sequence). CDR3 length: 16 residues. V lost 3 bases, J lost 4 bases, and 12 bases stayed unmatched. CDR3 DNA sequence: TGCAGTGCTAGTCTCTCCTCGGGACAGGGTTCCTATGGCTACACCTTC. It codes for CSASLSSGQGSYGYTF.

This clonotype showed up many times. The genes are TRBV19 and TRBJ2-2; 13 bases are a match to TRBD2. The CDR3 runs 16 residues. J lost 6 bases, V lost 5 bases, and 6 bases had no gene match. Germline V gene data show CDR1 as LNHDA and CDR2 as SQIVND (reference sequence). CDR3 protein: CASSGRLAGGSGELFF. As DNA, the CDR3 is TGTGCCAGTAGTGGGCGACTAGCGGGAGGATCCGGGGAGCTGTTTTTT.

In this sample, this clonotype turned up many times. The chain links TRBV18 to TRBJ2-2; D tentatively fits TRBD1 or TRBD2 (5 bases each). Per germline, CDR1 KGHSH and CDR2 LQKENI. The germline V and J ends were trimmed by 2 bases and 6 bases, with 13 bases remaining between them. The CDR3 loop spans 15 amino acids. The chain's CDR3 is CASSPGAAVAGELFF. Here the CDR3 DNA reads TGTGCCAGCTCACCAGGGGCAGCGGTGGCCGGGGAGCTGTTTTTT.

As regards this clonotype: This may be a read error: a much more frequent sequence differs by one nucleotide. The rearrangement uses TRBV3-1 and TRBJ1-3, with a possible D match to TRBD1 (6 bases). Trimming removed 1 base at V and 4 bases at J, with 8 bases between. The germline V gene encodes CDR1 LGHDT and CDR2 YNNKEL (reference sequence). This CDR3 contains 14 residues. The CDR3 loop reads CASSQGTVGNTIYF. The CDR3 DNA sequence: TGTGCCAGCAGCCAAGGGACAGTGGGAAACACCATATATTTT.

This clonotype was detected many times. The V gene is TRBV7-6, the J gene TRBJ1-5; no clear D gene. CDR1 is SGHVS, CDR2 FNYEAQ, per germline. Trimming pared 1 base from V and 6 bases from J, leaving 7 bases between. The length of the CDR3 is 13 residues. The CDR3 DNA follows: TGTGCCAGCAGCTTAGGTTTGGCTCAGCCCCAGCATTTT. It encodes CASSLGLAQPQHF.

This clonotype was counted many times. This chain connects TRBV27 to TRBJ2-5; TRBD1 matches 11 bases. The CDR3 contains 15 residues. The trim removed 3 bases at V and 5 bases at J, leaving 5 bases unmatched. Per the germline V gene, CDR1 is MNHEY and CDR2 is SMNVEV (reference sequence). CDR3 region: CASSFGQGAWETQYF. DNA for the CDR3: TGTGCCAGCAGTTTCGGACAGGGGGCATGGGAGACCCAGTACTTC.

This clonotype was seen repeatedly, ten times or more. The V and J genes are TRBV20-1 and TRBJ2-7, with 10 bases fitting TRBD2. The V and J ends lost 5 bases and 0 bases, in that order; junction bases with no gene match: 16. From germline, CDR1 is DFQATT and CDR2 SNEGSKA (reference sequence). The CDR3 has 18 amino acids. CDR3 protein: CSADLGASGSASSYEQYF. The DNA of the CDR3 is TGCAGTGCTGATCTTGGGGCTAGCGGGAGCGCCAGCTCCTACGAGCAGTACTTC.

This clonotype was detected ten times or more. The V call is TRBV20-1, the J call TRBJ2-1; no clear D. V dropped 5 bases and J dropped 7 bases, with 9 bases sitting between them. This CDR3 region has 11 residues. Germline values: CDR1 DFQATT, CDR2 SNEGSKA (reference sequence). CDR3 in amino acids: CSAPRWNEQFF. The DNA of the CDR3 is TGCAGTGCTCCGCGATGGAATGAGCAGTTCTTC.

The chain has TRBV4-2 and TRBJ2-1; D is unresolved. The ends were cut back, 0 bases at V and 0 bases at J, with 12 bases in the middle. The CDR3 sequence is 17 residues long. CDR1 is LGHNA, CDR2 YNFKEQ, per germline. As DNA, the CDR3 is TGTGCCAGCAGCCAAGAAGGGCATGCGAGCTCCTACAATGAGCAGTTCTTC. This gives the protein CASSQEGHASSYNEQFF.

This clonotype was seen repeatedly, ten times or more. This sequence joins TRBV5-1 and TRBJ2-7, with 9 nucleotides matching TRBD1. V was clipped by 5 bases and J by 6 bases; unmatched bases: 9. The germline V gene encodes CDR1 SGHRS and CDR2 YFSETQ. This CDR3 contains 14 residues. CDR3 nucleotide sequence: TGCGCCAGCAGGACGACAGGGGGAGGTTTCGAGCAGTACTTC. Its translation is CASRTTGGGFEQYF.

This clonotype was picked up a small number of times. This chain links TRBV5-1 with TRBJ2-1; 8 bases match TRBD2. In germline, CDR1 is SGHRS, CDR2 YFSETQ. The CDR3 covers 13 residues. Losses at the gene ends were 2 bases for V and 8 bases for J; bases not matched to a gene: 3. The CDR3 reads CASSFNGGDEQFF. DNA for the CDR3: TGCGCCAGCAGCTTTAACGGGGGGGATGAGCAGTTCTTC.

As to this clonotype: This is likely an artifact of a read error, given a far larger clone one base away. The chain employs TRBV12-3 or TRBV12-4 and TRBJ2-1; D gene ambiguous. The V end lost 8 bases, the J end lost 8 bases, and 4 bases lay between the germline ends. CDR3 size: 9 residues. The CDR3 region is CASEDEQFF. In DNA, the CDR3 is TGTGCCAGCGAGGATGAGCAGTTCTTC.

This clonotype was observed many times. The V and J genes are TRBV24-1 and TRBJ2-7; perhaps TRBD1 as D (6 bases). Looked up from germline, CDR1 is KGHDR and CDR2 is SFDVKD. The length of the CDR3 is 14 residues. The ends were cut back, 2 bases at V and 6 bases at J, with 13 bases in the middle. The CDR3 region has the DNA TGTGCCACCAGTGATTCCTCAGGGGCCCGCGAGCAGTACTTC. Amino acid sequence: CATSDSSGAREQYF.

This clonotype has only a few counts. V gene TRBV19 combines with J gene TRBJ1-2, with TRBD1 matching over 7 bases. Germline assignment: CDR1 LNHDA and CDR2 SQIVND (reference sequence). J gave up 5 bases and V 6 bases, and 12 bases lay outside the gene matches. The CDR3 covers 15 residues. The CDR3 DNA reads TGTGCCAGTAGCCGATCGGGACAGAATGGATATGGCTACACCTTC. Its protein product is CASSRSGQNGYGYTF. Complete variable domain (other parts from reference TRBV19 and TRBJ1-2): DGGITQSPKYLFRKEGQNVTLSCEQNLNHDAMYWYRQDPGQGLRLIYYSQIVNDFQKGDIAEGYSVSREKKESFPLTVTSAQKNPTAFYLCASSRSGQNGYGYTFGSGTRLTVV.

This clonotype was recorded at least ten times. The chain couples TRBV7-8 to TRBJ1-1, with 10 bases that match TRBD1. CDR3 length: 15 amino acids. In germline, CDR1 is SGHVS, CDR2 FQNEAQ. Trimming cost V 5 bases and J 7 bases; bases outside gene matches: 10. This chain's CDR3 is CASSTSGTGASEAFF. CDR3 sequence (DNA): TGTGCCAGCAGCACCTCCGGGACAGGGGCCAGTGAAGCTTTCTTT.

This clonotype has only one observation. The chain is built from TRBV30 and TRBJ1-1; possibly TRBD1 for D (6 bases). The CDR3 has 15 amino acids. V dropped 2 bases and J dropped 4 bases, with 17 bases sitting between them. The germline V gene encodes CDR1 GTSNPN and CDR2 SVGIG (reference sequence). CDR3 nucleotides: TGTGCCTGGAGTTTCCCGGGGGCTTGGAGCACTGAAGCTTTCTTT. Residues: CAWSFPGAWSTEAFF.

In this sample, this clonotype turned up many times. The J gene is TRBJ2-2, the V gene TRBV12-3 or TRBV12-4; 7 bases are shared with TRBD1. V lost 3 bases to trimming and J lost 5 bases; unmatched junction nucleotides: 12. CDR3 size: 17 residues. CDR3 nucleotides: TGTGCCAGCAGTTTCGCTACCGGGACAGAGGCTACCGGGGAGCTGTTTTTT. This gives the protein CASSFATGTEATGELFF.

V is TRBV15 and J is TRBJ2-5, with D perhaps TRBD2 (5 bases). The ends were cut back, 3 bases at V and 5 bases at J, with 13 bases in the middle. The V gene's germline CDR1 is LNHNV and CDR2 YYDKDF (reference sequence). The CDR3 length is 14 residues. The CDR3 bases are TGTGCCACCAGCAGGGGAGAGTTCCGGGAGACCCAGTACTTC. Protein: CATSRGEFRETQYF. Variable domain in full (rest from reference TRBV15 and TRBJ2-5): DAMVIQNPRYQVTQFGKPVTLSCSQTLNHNVMYWYQQKSSQAPKLLFHYYDKDFNNEADTPDNFQSRRPNTSFCFLDIRSPGLGDTAMYLCATSRGEFRETQYFGPGTRLLVL.

The chain combines TRBV18 with TRBJ1-2, with TRBD1 matching over 12 bases. After removal of 3 bases from V and 7 bases from J, the junction contained 6 bases not matched to a gene. Germline values: CDR1 KGHSH, CDR2 LQKENI. The CDR3 is 15 amino acids. The CDR3 sequence: CASSPRDRGQGGYTF. CDR3 coding DNA: TGTGCCAGCTCACCCAGGGACAGGGGGCAAGGTGGCTACACCTTC.

The V call is TRBV6-1, the J call TRBJ1-5; weak D call: TRBD1 (5 bases). Germline CDR1 and CDR2: MNHNS and SASEGT. The CDR3 sequence is 16 residues long. Trimming shortened V by 7 bases and J by 0 bases, and 16 bases separated the two germline ends. Here the CDR3 DNA reads TGTGCCAGCATGTTCCGGGACGGATATAGCAATCAGCCCCAGCATTTT. Amino acids: CASMFRDGYSNQPQHF.

This clonotype has a handful of counts. The chain uses TRBV24-1 and TRBJ2-1; D tentatively reads TRBD1 or TRBD2 (5 bases each). The length of the CDR3 is 13 residues. V lost 7 bases to trimming and J lost 0 bases, with 6 bases between them. From germline, CDR1 is KGHDR and CDR2 SFDVKD. CDR3 in amino acids: CATSGTSYNEQFF. The DNA for the CDR3 is TGTGCCACCAGCGGGACCTCCTACAATGAGCAGTTCTTC.

The chain combines TRBV7-2 with TRBJ2-5, with 7 bases lining up with TRBD2. Germline V gives CDR1 SGHTA, CDR2 FQGNSA. Germline trimming cut 4 bases from V and 2 bases from J; bases unmatched to any gene: 10. The CDR3 contains 16 residues. The CDR3 reads CASSSATSDPQETQYF. The CDR3 DNA sequence: TGTGCCAGCAGCTCGGCCACTAGCGACCCACAAGAGACCCAGTACTTC.

In its sample, this clonotype was seen many times. The genes are TRBV27 and TRBJ2-1, with 7 bases lining up with TRBD2. The CDR3 totals 13 residues. Germline CDR1 MNHEY, CDR2 SMNVEV (reference sequence). V shed 7 bases, J shed 6 bases, and the junction held 6 bases outside the gene matches. CDR3 coding DNA: TGTGCCAGCAAGGGCGGGAGTCCCAATGAGCAGTTCTTC. Its protein is CASKGGSPNEQFF.

In its sample, this clonotype was seen many times. The rearrangement links TRBV6-1 to TRBJ1-1; D ambiguous. V was shortened by 1 base and J by 4 bases, with 13 bases between the two germline ends. Germline V lookup: CDR1 MNHNS, CDR2 SASEGT. The CDR3 runs to 15 residues. The CDR3 DNA follows: TGTGCCAGCAGTGAAGTCCTCAGGCTAGGCACTGAAGCTTTCTTT. Its translation: CASSEVLRLGTEAFF.

This clonotype was seen repeatedly, ten times or more. The V gene is TRBV20-1, the J gene TRBJ2-3, with 10 bases that match TRBD2. Germline values: CDR1 DFQATT, CDR2 SNEGSKA (reference sequence). The CDR3 has 13 residues. The CDR3 nucleotides are TGCAGCCTGCTAGCGGGAGCGACAGATACGCAGTATTTT. Translating gives CSLLAGATDTQYF.

The sample holds a few counts of this clonotype. The chain combines TRBV11-2 with TRBJ1-6; D unclear. The ends were cut back, 5 bases at V and 8 bases at J, with 16 bases in the middle. The CDR3 has 15 residues. The germline CDR1 and CDR2 sequences are SGHAT and FQNNGV. The CDR3 coding sequence is TGTGCCAGCAGCCATGGAGCGAACAACGATTCACCCCTCCACTTT. Protein sequence: CASSHGANNDSPLHF.